Presented here are 22 T cell receptor beta chains from one specimen sequenced in a study of CD8 T cells in Susac syndrome. Random hexamers served to reverse transcribe about 0.45 to 1 ug RNA. TCRdb passed the immunoSEQ multiplex PCR reads through MiXCR, listing each CDR3 protein once. Of roughly 120,000 distinct CDR3 sequences listed, around 97% are singletons. What was sequenced was CD4+ T cells from PBMCs. The receptors derive from a human donor in good health.

V is TRBV4-1 and J is TRBJ2-2; 12 bases align to TRBD2. V gave up 2 bases and J gave up 4 bases; unmatched junction bases: 5. CDR1 and CDR2 from the germline V gene are MGHRA and YSYEKL. The CDR3 has 17 residues. The CDR3 DNA reads as TGCGCCAGCAGCCAACGACTAGCGGGAGTGGTCACCGGGGAGCTGTTTTTT. It codes for CASSQRLAGVVTGELFF.

This chain links TRBV20-1 with TRBJ2-7; 10 positions match TRBD2. The CDR3 runs 15 residues. The V segment lost 6 bases and the J segment 5 bases; nucleotides outside the gene matches: 13. CDR1 is DFQATT and CDR2 is SNEGSKA in the germline V gene (reference sequence). The CDR3 reads CSAQLAGLVSHEQYF. CDR3 nucleotide sequence: TGCAGTGCCCAACTAGCGGGACTAGTATCCCACGAGCAGTACTTC.

This clonotype was counted a few times. The chain joins TRBV29-1 to TRBJ2-7; D perhaps matches TRBD2 (7 bases). Germline V gene lookup returns CDR1 SQVTM and CDR2 ANQGSEA. The ends were cut back, 6 bases at V and 3 bases at J, with 15 bases in the middle. This CDR3 has 13 amino acids. The CDR3 region has the DNA TGCAGCGTACAGCGGGACACCCTCTACGAGCAGTACTTC. Translation: CSVQRDTLYEQYF.

The rearrangement joins TRBV7-2 to TRBJ2-5; D may correspond to TRBD1 or TRBD2 (7 bases each). In germline, CDR1 is SGHTA, CDR2 FQGNSA. This CDR3 spans 14 amino acids. V was clipped by 5 bases and J by 4 bases, with 14 bases between them. CDR3 region: CASSPSRGGETQYF. Here the CDR3 DNA reads TGTGCCAGCAGCCCGTCCAGGGGGGGAGAGACCCAGTACTTC.

V gene TRBV12-3 or TRBV12-4 combines with J gene TRBJ2-7; D is ambiguous. V was pared by 6 bases and J by 3 bases, with 9 bases between. This CDR3 has 12 residues. The CDR3 nucleotides are TGTGCCAGCAGCCGAGAATACTACGAGCAGTACTTC. Protein sequence: CASSREYYEQYF.

CDR3: CASSLGSEAFF. The DNA for the CDR3 is TGTGCCAGCAGCCTAGGTTCTGAAGCTTTCTTT. The chain combines TRBV3-1 with TRBJ1-1; D gene ambiguous. Looked up from germline, CDR1 is LGHDT and CDR2 is YNNKEL (reference sequence). The CDR3 runs to 11 residues. V was trimmed by 4 bases and J by 6 bases, leaving 6 bases between them.

This clonotype appeared a single time. The gene calls are TRBV20-1 and TRBJ2-3; D not certain. CDR3 length equals 15 residues. V gave up 0 bases and J gave up 3 bases, with 13 bases separating them. Germline V lookup: CDR1 DFQATT, CDR2 SNEGSKA (reference sequence). This CDR3 is CSARDQAVGTDTQYF. CDR3 in DNA: TGCAGTGCTAGAGATCAGGCAGTAGGGACAGATACGCAGTATTTT.

In this sample, this clonotype turned up a few times. The chain joins TRBV5-8 to TRBJ2-3, with D perhaps TRBD1 (5 bases). Trimming left V 1 base short and J 4 bases short, with 7 bases between. The CDR3 sequence is 13 residues long. Germline CDR1 SGHTS, CDR2 YDEGEE. This chain's CDR3 is CASSLLGADTQYF. The CDR3 nucleotides read TGTGCCAGCAGCTTGCTAGGGGCAGATACGCAGTATTTT.

This chain connects TRBV28 to TRBJ2-5; D call uncertain. The CDR3 has 15 amino acids. Trimming removed 2 bases at V and 1 base at J, with 11 bases between. Germline V gives CDR1 MDHEN, CDR2 SYDVKM. Here the CDR3 reads CASSLQTGPQETQYF. The CDR3 DNA reads TGTGCCAGCAGTTTACAGACGGGCCCCCAAGAGACCCAGTACTTC. The full variable domain, its missing parts supplied by reference TRBV28 and TRBJ2-5, is DVKVTQSSRYLVKRTGEKVFLECVQDMDHENMFWYRQDPGLGLRLIYFSYDVKMKEKGDIPEGYSVSREKKERFSLILESASTNQTSMYLCASSLQTGPQETQYFGPGTRLLVL.

This clonotype was seen once. The V call is TRBV6-5, the J call TRBJ1-2; unclear D gene. The CDR3 loop spans 14 amino acids. V gave up 6 bases and J gave up 4 bases, with 15 bases separating them. Germline lookup yields CDR1 MNHEY and CDR2 SVGAGI. The DNA of the CDR3 is TGTGCCAGCAGAACGCGGGCGGATTTCTATGGCTACACCTTC. Amino acids: CASRTRADFYGYTF.

The chain recombines TRBV29-1 with TRBJ1-2; TRBD1 might be the D (6 bases). Germline V gene sequence: CDR1 SQVTM, CDR2 ANQGSEA. Trimming cost V 3 bases and J 7 bases, with 15 bases left between them. The CDR3 loop spans 13 amino acids. In nucleotides, the CDR3 is TGCAGCGTTGATCAACAGGGAGGCAGTGGCTACACCTTC. This sequence encodes CSVDQQGGSGYTF.

A single count supports this clonotype. This sequence joins TRBV29-1 and TRBJ1-2; 7 bases match TRBD1. Germline-derived CDR1 and CDR2 are SQVTM and ANQGSEA. J was trimmed by 8 bases and V by 0 bases; bases with no gene match: 3. This CDR3 has 12 amino acids. DNA for the CDR3: TGCAGCGTTGAAGATTCAGGGGGAGGCTACACCTTC. Protein sequence: CSVEDSGGGYTF.

CDR3 residues: CASSVGTGASETQYF. CDR3 coding DNA: TGTGCCAGCAGTGTGGGGACAGGGGCTAGTGAGACCCAGTACTTC. The V call is TRBV25-1, the J call TRBJ2-5; 10 nucleotides match TRBD1. V shed 4 bases and J 5 bases; nucleotides not matched to a gene: 7. The germline V gene encodes CDR1 MGHDK and CDR2 SYGVNS. The CDR3 totals 15 residues. Full variable domain (outside the CDR3, taken from reference TRBV25-1 and TRBJ2-5): EADIYQTPRYLVIGTGKKITLECSQTMGHDKMYWYQQDPGMELHLIHYSYGVNSTEKGDLSSESTVSRIRTEHFPLTLESARPSHTSQYLCASSVGTGASETQYFGPGTRLLVL.

This clonotype has a single count. J is TRBJ1-5 and V is TRBV4-3; D is ambiguous. Germline lookup yields CDR1 LGHNA and CDR2 YSLEER. This CDR3 region has 13 residues. Deletions cut 1 base from V and 7 bases from J, with 8 bases between. The CDR3 reads CASSQALGQPQHF. CDR3 coding DNA: TGCGCCAGCAGCCAAGCCCTAGGACAGCCCCAGCATTTT.

The genes are TRBV2 and TRBJ2-5, with 11 bases matching TRBD2. The CDR3 is 15 residues long. J gave up 0 bases and V 4 bases, and 1 base lay outside the gene matches. Germline values: CDR1 SNHLY, CDR2 FYNNEI. The CDR3 region is CASSGTSGYQETQYF. CDR3 sequence (DNA): TGTGCCAGCAGTGGGACTAGCGGGTACCAAGAGACCCAGTACTTC.

This chain links TRBV29-1 with TRBJ2-2; the match to TRBD1 covers 10 bases. The CDR3 is made up of 14 amino acids. Germline assignment: CDR1 SQVTM and CDR2 ANQGSEA. The J segment lost 4 bases and the V segment lost 6 bases, leaving 5 bases of the junction unmatched. CDR3 region: CSVGTGAGTGELFF. The CDR3 DNA is TGCAGCGTCGGGACAGGGGCGGGCACCGGGGAGCTGTTTTTT.

This clonotype was found once. V gene TRBV28 combines with J gene TRBJ2-5; either TRBD1 or TRBD2 may supply D (5 bases each). The V gene lost 6 bases and the J gene lost 2 bases, with 13 bases spanning the gap. The germline V gene encodes CDR1 MDHEN and CDR2 SYDVKM. This CDR3 spans 14 amino acids. CDR3 sequence (DNA): TGTGCCAGCAGCCGTGGGACGCCTCAAGAGACCCAGTACTTC. This codes for CASSRGTPQETQYF.

V gene TRBV5-1 combines with J gene TRBJ2-4; the D is unclear. The CDR3 totals 14 residues. V lost 1 base to trimming and J lost 8 bases, with 13 bases between them. Germline assignment: CDR1 SGHRS and CDR2 YFSETQ. CDR3 DNA sequence: TGCGCCAGCAGCTTGAGACCTGGTCGGGACATTCAGTACTTC. It specifies CASSLRPGRDIQYF. Variable domain in full (rest from reference TRBV5-1 and TRBJ2-4): KAGVTQTPRYLIKTRGQQVTLSCSPISGHRSVSWYQQTPGQGLQFLFEYFSETQRNKGNFPGRFSGRQFSNSRSEMNVSTLELGDSALYLCASSLRPGRDIQYFGAGTRLSVL.

The rearrangement joins TRBV27 to TRBJ2-6; weak D call: TRBD1 (6 bases). CDR1 is MNHEY and CDR2 is SMNVEV in the germline V gene (reference sequence). V lost 4 bases and J 8 bases, leaving 9 bases between the germline ends. The CDR3 has 13 residues. The CDR3 protein is CASSSQGPNVLTF. In DNA, the CDR3 is TGTGCCAGCAGTTCCCAGGGGCCCAACGTCCTGACTTTC.

This clonotype appeared once. The V and J genes are TRBV7-9 and TRBJ2-5; TRBD1 agrees at 10 bases. This CDR3 contains 15 residues. CDR1 is SEHNR, CDR2 FQNEAQ, per germline (reference sequence). V gave up 5 bases and J gave up 1 base; unmatched junction bases: 4. CDR3 sequence: CASSPDRGSQETQYF. Here the CDR3 DNA reads TGTGCCAGCAGCCCGGACAGGGGGTCCCAAGAGACCCAGTACTTC.

J is TRBJ1-6 and V is TRBV5-1; no clear D gene. Germline CDR1 SGHRS, CDR2 YFSETQ. Trimming removed 0 bases from V and 8 bases from J, with 12 bases in between. This CDR3 region has 15 residues. The CDR3 here is CASSLVPPADSPLHF. The CDR3 DNA reads as TGCGCCAGCAGCTTGGTACCCCCCGCGGATTCACCCCTCCACTTT. Full variable domain (rest looked up from reference TRBV5-1 and TRBJ1-6): KAGVTQTPRYLIKTRGQQVTLSCSPISGHRSVSWYQQTPGQGLQFLFEYFSETQRNKGNFPGRFSGRQFSNSRSEMNVSTLELGDSALYLCASSLVPPADSPLHFGNGTRLTVT.

This clonotype is a singleton in its sample. Here the CDR3 reads CASSLARLETQYF. In DNA, the CDR3 is TGTGCCAGCAGCTTAGCCCGGTTGGAGACCCAGTACTTC. The chain couples TRBV7-3 to TRBJ2-5; D unclear. Trimming took off 2 bases at V and 5 bases at J, with 9 bases between the two ends. In germline, CDR1 is SGHTA, CDR2 FQGTGA. The CDR3 is 13 residues long.